These T cell receptor beta chains were read from a single sample in a study of vaccination and CD4 T cells after COVID-19. No cognate antigen is known for these TCRs. TCRdb reprocessed the PCR reads with MiXCR, giving one entry per CDR3 protein. In the table there are some 4,300 distinct CDR3 sequences, 20% to 25% of which are singletons. Sequenced material: CD4+ T cells from blood, cultured in vitro. The receptors stem from a human donor who had recovered from COVID-19. Each CDR3 is given with its conserved first and last residue. D genes are given only for firm matches. Only part of the rows carry a size: once, few, many, or a class if the clone is expanded.

v_call	d_call	clone_size	cdr3_length	j_call	cdr3_nt	cdr3_aa
TRBV2	.	.	14	TRBJ1-3	TGTGCCAGCAGTGAAGCGCTTGTCGGAAACACCATATATTTT	CASSEALVGNTIYF
TRBV6-2/TRBV6-3	TRBD1	.	13	TRBJ1-2	TGTGCCAGCAGGCCCACAGGGGACTATGGCTACACCTTC	CASRPTGDYGYTF
TRBV24-1	TRBD2	.	13	TRBJ2-1	TGTGCCACCAGTGATGCTCGGGGGGAAGAGCAGTTCTTC	CATSDARGEEQFF
TRBV12-5	.	once	14	TRBJ2-5	TGTGCTAGTGGCGGGTTGGGGGGCGGGGAGACCCAGTACTTC	CASGGLGGGETQYF
TRBV20-1	TRBD2	.	14	TRBJ2-1	TGCAGTGCTAGTCCAGGACTAGCGGGCGATGAGCAGTTCTTC	CSASPGLAGDEQFF
TRBV2	.	medium-sized	14	TRBJ1-1	TGTGCCAGCAGTGGACCCAGGGTTACCACTGAAGCTTTCTTT	CASSGPRVTTEAFF
TRBV2	TRBD2	few	17	TRBJ2-5	TGTGCCAGCAAGTCCCCTAGCGGGGGGGAGTGGGAAGAGACCCAGTACTTC	CASKSPSGGEWEETQYF
TRBV12-3/TRBV12-4	TRBD2	large	14	TRBJ2-5	TGTGCCAGCAGTGCCGGGACTACCTCGGAGACCCAGTACTTC	CASSAGTTSETQYF
TRBV30	.	few	13	TRBJ1-6	TGTGCCTGGCGACAGCAAGATAATTCACCCCTCCACTTT	CAWRQQDNSPLHF
TRBV27	TRBD1	.	16	TRBJ1-1	TGTGCCAGCAGTCGTCCCGGGACAGGGTACGGAACTGAAGCTTTCTTT	CASSRPGTGYGTEAFF
TRBV5-1	.	once	11	TRBJ2-2	TGCGCCAGCAGCTCGGCCGGGGAGCTGTTTTTT	CASSSAGELFF
TRBV5-1	.	.	15	TRBJ1-1	TGCGCCAGCAGCTTGCTAGGGACAAGGAACACTGAAGCTTTCTTT	CASSLLGTRNTEAFF